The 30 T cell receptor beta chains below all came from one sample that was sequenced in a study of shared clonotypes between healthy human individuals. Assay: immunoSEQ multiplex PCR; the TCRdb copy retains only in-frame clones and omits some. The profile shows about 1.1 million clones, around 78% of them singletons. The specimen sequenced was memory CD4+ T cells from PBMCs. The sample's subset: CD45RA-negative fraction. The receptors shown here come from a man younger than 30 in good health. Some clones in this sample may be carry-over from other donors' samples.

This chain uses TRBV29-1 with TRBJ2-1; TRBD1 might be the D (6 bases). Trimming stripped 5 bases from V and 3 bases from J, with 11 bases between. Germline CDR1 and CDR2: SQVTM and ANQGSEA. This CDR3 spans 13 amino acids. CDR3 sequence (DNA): TGCAGCGTTTCAGGGGTCGACTACAATGAGCAGTTCTTC. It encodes CSVSGVDYNEQFF.

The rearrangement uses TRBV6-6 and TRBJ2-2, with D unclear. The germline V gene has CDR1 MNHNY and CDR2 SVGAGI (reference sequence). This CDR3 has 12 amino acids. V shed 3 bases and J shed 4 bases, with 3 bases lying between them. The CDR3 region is CASSYLTGELFF. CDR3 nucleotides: TGTGCCAGCAGTTATCTCACCGGGGAGCTGTTTTTT.

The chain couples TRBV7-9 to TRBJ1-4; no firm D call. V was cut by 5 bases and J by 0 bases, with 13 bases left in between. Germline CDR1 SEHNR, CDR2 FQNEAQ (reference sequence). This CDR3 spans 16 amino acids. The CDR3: CASSPIIQATNEKLFF. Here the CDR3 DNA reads TGTGCCAGCAGCCCGATTATCCAGGCAACTAATGAAAAACTGTTTTTT.

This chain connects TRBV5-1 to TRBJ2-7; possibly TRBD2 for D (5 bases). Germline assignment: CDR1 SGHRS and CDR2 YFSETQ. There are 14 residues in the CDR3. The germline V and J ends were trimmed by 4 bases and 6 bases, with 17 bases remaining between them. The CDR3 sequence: CASSGSRGSREQYF. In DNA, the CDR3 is TGCGCCAGCAGCGGAAGTCGAGGGTCCCGCGAGCAGTACTTC.

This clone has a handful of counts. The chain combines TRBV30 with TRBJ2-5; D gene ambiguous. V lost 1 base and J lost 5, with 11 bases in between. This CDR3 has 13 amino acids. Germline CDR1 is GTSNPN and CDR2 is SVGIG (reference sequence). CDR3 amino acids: CAWSGTSRETQYF. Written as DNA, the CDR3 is TGTGCCTGGAGTGGGACCTCGAGGGAGACCCAGTACTTC.

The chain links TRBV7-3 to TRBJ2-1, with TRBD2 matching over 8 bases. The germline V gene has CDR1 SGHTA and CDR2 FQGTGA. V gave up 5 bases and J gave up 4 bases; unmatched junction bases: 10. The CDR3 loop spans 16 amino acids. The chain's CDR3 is CASSPPGGTPYNEQFF. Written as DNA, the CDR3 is TGTGCCAGCAGCCCGCCGGGGGGGACTCCATACAATGAGCAGTTCTTC.

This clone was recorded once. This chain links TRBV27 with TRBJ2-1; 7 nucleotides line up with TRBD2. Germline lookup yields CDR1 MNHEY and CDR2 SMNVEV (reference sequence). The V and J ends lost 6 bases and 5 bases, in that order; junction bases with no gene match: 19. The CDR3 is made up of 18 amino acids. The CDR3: CASSKTAMGLSLNNEQFF. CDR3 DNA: TGTGCCAGCAGCAAAACAGCGATGGGACTATCATTGAACAATGAGCAGTTCTTC.

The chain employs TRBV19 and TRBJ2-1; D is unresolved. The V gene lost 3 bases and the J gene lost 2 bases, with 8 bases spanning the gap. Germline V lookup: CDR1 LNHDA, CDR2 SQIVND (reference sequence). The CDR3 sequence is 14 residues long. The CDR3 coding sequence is TGTGCCAGTAGTATGCCGGGTACCTACAATGAGCAGTTCTTC. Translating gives CASSMPGTYNEQFF.

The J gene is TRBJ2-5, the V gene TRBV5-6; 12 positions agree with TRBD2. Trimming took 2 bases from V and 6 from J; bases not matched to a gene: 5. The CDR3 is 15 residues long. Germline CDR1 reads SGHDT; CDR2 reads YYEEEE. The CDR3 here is CASSFGLAGHKTQYF. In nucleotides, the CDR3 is TGTGCCAGCAGCTTCGGACTAGCGGGGCATAAGACCCAGTACTTC. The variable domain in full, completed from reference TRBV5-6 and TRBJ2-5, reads DAGVTQSPTHLIKTRGQQVTLRCSPKSGHDTVSWYQQALGQGPQFIFQYYEEEERQRGNFPDRFSGHQFPNYSSELNVNALLLGDSALYLCASSFGLAGHKTQYFGPGTRLLVL.

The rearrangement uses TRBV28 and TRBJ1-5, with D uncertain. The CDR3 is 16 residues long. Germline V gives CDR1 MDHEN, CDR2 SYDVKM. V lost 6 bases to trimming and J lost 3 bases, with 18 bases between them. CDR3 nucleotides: TGTGCCAGCAGATCACCCCTTGGGCAGTACAATCAGCCCCAGCATTTT. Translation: CASRSPLGQYNQPQHF.

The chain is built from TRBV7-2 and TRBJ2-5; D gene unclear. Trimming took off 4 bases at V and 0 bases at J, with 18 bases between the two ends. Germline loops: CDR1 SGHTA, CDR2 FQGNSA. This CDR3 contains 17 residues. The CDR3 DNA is TGTGCCAGCAGCTCTGCCCTGACGGCCTCGTACCAAGAGACCCAGTACTTC. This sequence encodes CASSSALTASYQETQYF. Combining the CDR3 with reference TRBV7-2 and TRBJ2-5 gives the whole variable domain GAGVSQSPSNKVTEKGKDVELRCDPISGHTALYWYRQSLGQGLEFLIYFQGNSAPDKSGLPSDRFSAERTGGSVSTLTIQRTQQEDSAVYLCASSSALTASYQETQYFGPGTRLLVL.

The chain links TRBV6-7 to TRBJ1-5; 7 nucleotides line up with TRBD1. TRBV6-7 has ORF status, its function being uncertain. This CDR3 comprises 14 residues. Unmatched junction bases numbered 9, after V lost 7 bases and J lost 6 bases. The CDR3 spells CASIEGGGSQPQHF. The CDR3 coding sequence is TGTGCCAGCATCGAAGGGGGCGGGAGTCAGCCCCAGCATTTT.

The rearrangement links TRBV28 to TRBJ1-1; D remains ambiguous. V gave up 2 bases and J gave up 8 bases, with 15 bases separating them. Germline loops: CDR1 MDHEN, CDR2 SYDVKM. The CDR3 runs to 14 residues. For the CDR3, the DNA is TGTGCCAGCAGTTTAGAAGGTTGGCCCCCCGAAGCTTTCTTT. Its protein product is CASSLEGWPPEAFF.

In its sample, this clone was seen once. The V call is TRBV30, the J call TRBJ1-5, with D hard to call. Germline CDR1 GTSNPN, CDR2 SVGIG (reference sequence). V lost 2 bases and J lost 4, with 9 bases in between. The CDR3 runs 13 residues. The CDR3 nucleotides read TGTGCCTGGAGTAACGGGGAGAATCAGCCCCAGCATTTT. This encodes CAWSNGENQPQHF.

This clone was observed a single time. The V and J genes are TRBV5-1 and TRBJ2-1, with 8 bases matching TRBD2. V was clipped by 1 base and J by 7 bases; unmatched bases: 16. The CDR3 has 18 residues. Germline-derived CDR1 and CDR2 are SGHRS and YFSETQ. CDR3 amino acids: CASSLPLAGGLGGNEQFF. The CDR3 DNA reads TGCGCCAGCAGCTTGCCGCTAGCGGGTGGCCTCGGCGGTAATGAGCAGTTCTTC.

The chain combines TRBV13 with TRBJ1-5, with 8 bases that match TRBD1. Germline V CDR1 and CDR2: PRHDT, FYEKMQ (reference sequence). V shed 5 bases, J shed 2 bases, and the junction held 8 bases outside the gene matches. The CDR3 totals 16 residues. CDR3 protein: CASSGGQGYGNQPQHF. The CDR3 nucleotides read TGTGCCAGCAGCGGAGGACAGGGTTACGGCAATCAGCCCCAGCATTTT.

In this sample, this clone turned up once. Here the CDR3 reads CASSPHLEGNTGELFF. CDR3 DNA sequence: TGTGCCAGCTCACCGCACCTGGAAGGGAACACCGGGGAGCTGTTTTTT. This chain connects TRBV18 to TRBJ2-2, with no clear D. The CDR3 is made up of 16 amino acids. Trimming removed 3 bases at V and 1 base at J, with 12 bases between. Germline V gives CDR1 KGHSH, CDR2 LQKENI.

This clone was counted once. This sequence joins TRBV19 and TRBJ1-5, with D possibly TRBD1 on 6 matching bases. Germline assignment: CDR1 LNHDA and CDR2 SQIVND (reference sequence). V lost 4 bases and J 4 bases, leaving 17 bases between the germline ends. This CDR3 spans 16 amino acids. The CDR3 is CASSSKTGLGNQPQHF. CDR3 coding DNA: TGTGCCAGTAGTAGCAAGACAGGACTTGGGAATCAGCCCCAGCATTTT.

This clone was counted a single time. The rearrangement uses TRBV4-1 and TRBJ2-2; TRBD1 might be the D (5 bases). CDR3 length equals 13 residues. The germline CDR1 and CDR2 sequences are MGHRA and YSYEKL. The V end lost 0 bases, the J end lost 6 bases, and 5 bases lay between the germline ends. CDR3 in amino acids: CASSQDRAGELFF. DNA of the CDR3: TGCGCCAGCAGCCAAGACAGGGCCGGGGAGCTGTTTTTT.

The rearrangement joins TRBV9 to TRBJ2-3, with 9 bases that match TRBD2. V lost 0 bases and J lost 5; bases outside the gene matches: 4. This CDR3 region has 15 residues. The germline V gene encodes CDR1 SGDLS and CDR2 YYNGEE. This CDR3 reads CASSVGGRDRDTQYF. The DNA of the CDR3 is TGTGCCAGCAGCGTAGGCGGGAGGGATCGAGATACGCAGTATTTT.

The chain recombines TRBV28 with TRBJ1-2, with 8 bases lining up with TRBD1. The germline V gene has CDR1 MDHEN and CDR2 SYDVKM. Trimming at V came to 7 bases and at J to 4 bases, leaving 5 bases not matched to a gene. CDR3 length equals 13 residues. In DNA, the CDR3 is TGTGCCAGCAACGGACAGGGACCCTATGGCTACACCTTC. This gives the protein CASNGQGPYGYTF.

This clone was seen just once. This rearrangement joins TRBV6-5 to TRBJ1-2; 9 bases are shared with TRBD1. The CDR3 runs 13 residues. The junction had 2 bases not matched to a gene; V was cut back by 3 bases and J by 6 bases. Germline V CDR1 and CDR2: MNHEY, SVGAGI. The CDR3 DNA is TGTGCCAGCAGTTATGGGACAGGGAATGGCTACACCTTC. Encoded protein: CASSYGTGNGYTF.

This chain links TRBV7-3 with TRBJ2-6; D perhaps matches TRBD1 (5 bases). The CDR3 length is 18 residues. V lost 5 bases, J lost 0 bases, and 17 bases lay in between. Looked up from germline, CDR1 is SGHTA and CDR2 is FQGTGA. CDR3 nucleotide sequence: TGTGCCAGCAGCCAAACAGGTCTCCAGAGCTCTGGGGCCAACGTCCTGACTTTC. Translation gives CASSQTGLQSSGANVLTF. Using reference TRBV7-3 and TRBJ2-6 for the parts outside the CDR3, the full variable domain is GAGVSQTPSNKVTEKGKYVELRCDPISGHTALYWYRQSLGQGPEFLIYFQGTGAADDSGLPNDRFFAVRPEGSVSTLKIQRTERGDSAVYLCASSQTGLQSSGANVLTFGAGSRLTVL.

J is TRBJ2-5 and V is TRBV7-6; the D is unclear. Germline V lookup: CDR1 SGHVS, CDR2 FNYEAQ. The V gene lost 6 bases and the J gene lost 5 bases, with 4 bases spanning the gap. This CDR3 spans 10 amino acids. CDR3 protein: CASRVETQYF. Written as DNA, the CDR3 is TGTGCCAGCAGAGTGGAGACCCAGTACTTC.

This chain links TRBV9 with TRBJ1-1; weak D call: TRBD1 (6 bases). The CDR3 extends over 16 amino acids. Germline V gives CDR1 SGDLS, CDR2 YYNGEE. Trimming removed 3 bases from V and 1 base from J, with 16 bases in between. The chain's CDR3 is CASSATDSPRNTEAFF. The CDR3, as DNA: TGTGCCAGCAGCGCCACGGACAGTCCGCGGAACACTGAAGCTTTCTTT. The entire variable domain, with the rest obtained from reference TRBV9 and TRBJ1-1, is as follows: DSGVTQTPKHLITATGQRVTLRCSPRSGDLSVYWYQQSLDQGLQFLIQYYNGEERAKGNILERFSAQQFPDLHSELNLSSLELGDSALYFCASSATDSPRNTEAFFGQGTRLTVV.

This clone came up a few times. The CDR3, as DNA: TGTGCCAGCAGTTTATCGAGGAGCAGGGACTACACCTTC. Encoded protein: CASSLSRSRDYTF. The genes are TRBV27 and TRBJ1-2, with a tentative D call TRBD1 (5 bases). Germline V gene sequence: CDR1 MNHEY, CDR2 SMNVEV (reference sequence). V was trimmed by 0 bases and J by 10 bases, leaving 12 bases between them. The CDR3 is 13 residues long.

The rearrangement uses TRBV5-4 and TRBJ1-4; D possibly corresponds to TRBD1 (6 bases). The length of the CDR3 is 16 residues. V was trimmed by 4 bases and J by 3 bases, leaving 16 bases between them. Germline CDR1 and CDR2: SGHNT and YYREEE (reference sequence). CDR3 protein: CASSPRGGAANEKLFF. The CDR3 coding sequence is TGTGCCAGCAGCCCCAGGGGCGGGGCGGCTAATGAAAAACTGTTTTTT.

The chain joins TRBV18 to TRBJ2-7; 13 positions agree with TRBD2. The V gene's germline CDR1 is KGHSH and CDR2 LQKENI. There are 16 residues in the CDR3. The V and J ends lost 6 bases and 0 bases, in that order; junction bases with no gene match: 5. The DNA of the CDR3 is TGTGCCAGCTCGCCAACTAGCGGGAGGGCCTCCTACGAGCAGTACTTC. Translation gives CASSPTSGRASYEQYF.

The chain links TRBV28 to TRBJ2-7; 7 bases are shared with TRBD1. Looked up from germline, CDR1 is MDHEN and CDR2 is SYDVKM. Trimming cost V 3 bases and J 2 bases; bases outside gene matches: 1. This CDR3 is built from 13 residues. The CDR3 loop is CASSLGQPYEQYF. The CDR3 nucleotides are TGTGCCAGCAGTTTGGGACAGCCCTACGAGCAGTACTTC.

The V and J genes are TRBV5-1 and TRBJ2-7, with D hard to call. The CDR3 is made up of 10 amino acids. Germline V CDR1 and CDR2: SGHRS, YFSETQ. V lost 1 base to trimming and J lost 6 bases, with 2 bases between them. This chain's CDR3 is CASSLCEQYF. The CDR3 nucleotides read TGCGCCAGCAGCTTGTGCGAGCAGTACTTC.